In its sample, the clone carrying this T cell receptor (beta chain) was seen once. J lost 4 bases, V lost 2 bases, and 8 bases had no gene match. Per the germline V gene, CDR1 is MNHEY and CDR2 is SVGEGT. The CDR3 extends over 16 amino acids. The sample belongs to a study of blood T cell repertoires in COVID-19. About the study: Sites across the United States, Italy and Spain contributed samples from acute and convalescent COVID-19. The analysed material was cDNA or gDNA that came from T cells, B-cell-depleted T cells, or PBMCs.

In the source study's methods: Amplification from reference gene primers served as the basis for estimated nucleated cell counts. Using immunoSEQ multiplex PCR, the repertoire was profiled, and TCRdb retains in-frame clones only, with some absent. D and trimming were read from the DNA, whereas the V and J calls and clone size are those reported in that table. The table records 16,000 or so clones, nearly 90% of them present only once. This chain joins TRBV6-2 or TRBV6-3 and TRBJ2-1; the match to TRBD2 covers 7 bases. Sequencing used peripheral blood. The origin of this receptor is a man of 80 years or more with acute or convalescent COVID-19. The CDR3 region is CASSYRGREGYNEQFF. The DNA for the CDR3 is TGTGCCAGCAGTTACCGAGGCAGGGAGGGGTACAATGAGCAGTTCTTC.